The 25 T cell receptor beta chains below were found in one sample sequenced in a study of shared clonotypes between healthy human individuals. Assay used: immunoSEQ multiplex PCR; TCRdb lists only in-frame clones, some missing. The sample yields 950,000 to 1,100,000 clones, about 75% seen once. Source material: memory CD4+ T cells sorted from blood. Subset of the sample: CD45RA-negative fraction. These receptors came from a man between 18 and 35 years old in good health.

This clone has only a few counts. The J gene is TRBJ1-1, the V gene TRBV30; the D is unclear. The CDR3 has 12 amino acids. V was shortened by 4 bases and J by 5 bases, with 11 bases between the two germline ends. Germline CDR1 and CDR2: GTSNPN and SVGIG (reference sequence). CDR3 coding DNA: TGTGCCTGGACGCAAAGGGAGACTGAAGCTTTCTTT. Its protein product is CAWTQRETEAFF.

The table lists this clone with a few counts. The gene calls are TRBV9 and TRBJ2-1, with D unclear. The ends were cut back, 0 bases at V and 9 bases at J, with 10 bases in the middle. Germline CDR1 SGDLS, CDR2 YYNGEE. The CDR3 length is 13 residues. This CDR3 is CASSVEDLGEQFF. CDR3 nucleotides: TGTGCCAGCAGCGTAGAGGATTTGGGTGAGCAGTTCTTC.

Remarks on this clone: Different DNA sequences within this sample yield the same CDR3. The CDR3 is CASSLVDDTEAFF. The CDR3 region has the DNA TGTGCCAGCAGCTTGGTAGACGACACTGAAGCTTTCTTT. The gene calls are TRBV5-4 and TRBJ1-1; D is unresolved. V dropped 0 bases and J dropped 3 bases, with 6 bases sitting between them. This CDR3 is built from 13 residues. CDR1 is SGHNT and CDR2 is YYREEE in the germline V gene (reference sequence).

This clone came up a few times. This chain links TRBV30 with TRBJ1-1, with 7 nucleotides matching TRBD1. Germline V gene sequence: CDR1 GTSNPN, CDR2 SVGIG (reference sequence). J gave up 10 bases and V 0 bases, and 11 bases lay outside the gene matches. The CDR3 sequence is 14 residues long. The CDR3 sequence is CAWSVLGGNRGAFF. The CDR3 DNA reads TGTGCCTGGAGTGTACTTGGGGGGAACAGGGGAGCTTTCTTT.

The chain has TRBV7-6 and TRBJ2-2; no definite D call. Germline lookup yields CDR1 SGHVS and CDR2 FNYEAQ. V lost 0 bases and J lost 4, with 12 bases in between. This CDR3 has 16 amino acids. CDR3 loop: CASSLASSGSTGELFF. The DNA of the CDR3 is TGTGCCAGCAGCTTAGCGTCCAGTGGTTCCACCGGGGAGCTGTTTTTT.

This chain links TRBV7-2 with TRBJ1-6, with 7 bases fitting TRBD1. The CDR3 contains 18 residues. The V segment lost 5 bases and the J segment 0 bases; nucleotides outside the gene matches: 10. Germline CDR1 SGHTA, CDR2 FQGNSA. CDR3 in amino acids: CASSPRDSQGSYNSPLHF. CDR3 nucleotides: TGTGCCAGCAGCCCCCGGGACAGCCAGGGCTCCTATAATTCACCCCTCCACTTT.

The V gene is TRBV18, the J gene TRBJ1-5, with D unclear. V shed 10 bases and J shed 0 bases, with 10 bases lying between them. Germline V gene data show CDR1 as KGHSH and CDR2 as LQKENI. The CDR3 consists of 13 residues. As DNA, the CDR3 is TGTGCCACCGCTCCGGATAGCAATCAGCCCCAGCATTTT. Its translation is CATAPDSNQPQHF.

The rearrangement links TRBV29-1 to TRBJ2-2; possible D gene TRBD1, 6 bases. V lost 5 bases and J lost 4, with 11 bases in between. CDR3 length: 13 residues. Germline assignment: CDR1 SQVTM and CDR2 ANQGSEA. The CDR3 protein is CSVFWGPTGELFF. The CDR3 DNA is TGCAGCGTTTTTTGGGGGCCCACCGGGGAGCTGTTTTTT.

The CDR3 region is CASKTAGLAGNNEQFF. The CDR3 nucleotides are TGTGCCAGCAAGACTGCCGGACTAGCGGGGAACAATGAGCAGTTCTTC. The chain joins TRBV27 to TRBJ2-1; 12 bases agree with TRBD2. The CDR3 contains 16 residues. Germline CDR1 MNHEY, CDR2 SMNVEV (reference sequence). With 7 bases clipped from V and 5 bases from J, the junction kept 9 bases outside the gene matches.

As to this clone: Other DNA sequences in this sample translate to the same CDR3. The rearrangement joins TRBV27 to TRBJ2-3, with TRBD1 matching over 7 bases. With 0 bases clipped from V and 2 bases from J, the junction kept 2 bases outside the gene matches. The germline gives CDR1 MNHEY, CDR2 SMNVEV (reference sequence). The CDR3 is made up of 15 amino acids. DNA of the CDR3: TGTGCCAGCAGTTTATCGACAGGGCACACAGATACGCAGTATTTT. Its protein product is CASSLSTGHTDTQYF.

This clone was observed a single time. The rearrangement uses TRBV29-1 and TRBJ2-3; 8 nucleotides match TRBD2. Germline CDR1 and CDR2: SQVTM and ANQGSEA. Germline trimming cut 3 bases from V and 3 bases from J; bases unmatched to any gene: 2. The CDR3 extends over 13 amino acids. CDR3 sequence (DNA): TGCAGCGTTGAGGCGGGGGGTACAGATACGCAGTATTTT. It translates to CSVEAGGTDTQYF.

The V call is TRBV10-3, the J call TRBJ1-1; the match to TRBD1 covers 8 bases. With 10 bases clipped from V and 0 bases from J, the junction kept 1 base outside the gene matches. The CDR3 covers 12 residues. CDR1 is ENHRY, CDR2 SYGVKD, per germline. Written as DNA, the CDR3 is TGTGCCACAGGGGGCCTGAACACTGAAGCTTTCTTT. Its translation: CATGGLNTEAFF.

The V call is TRBV5-6, the J call TRBJ1-5, with D maybe TRBD1 (5 bases). In germline, CDR1 is SGHDT, CDR2 YYEEEE. The CDR3 covers 16 residues. Trimming stripped 0 bases from V and 4 bases from J, with 14 bases between. The CDR3 is CASSLGAGKGNQPQHF. The CDR3 nucleotides read TGTGCCAGCAGCTTGGGGGCAGGGAAGGGGAATCAGCCCCAGCATTTT.

The chain employs TRBV6-5 and TRBJ1-3; D is unclear. From germline, CDR1 is MNHEY and CDR2 SVGAGI. V lost 0 bases and J lost 2, with 11 bases in between. The CDR3 is 16 amino acids. The CDR3 coding sequence is TGTGCCAGCAGTTACTCGAGACCGGAGGCTGGAAACACCATATATTTT. It is translated as CASSYSRPEAGNTIYF.

Remarks on this clone: This same CDR3 is encoded by further DNA sequences in the sample. The rearrangement joins TRBV7-2 to TRBJ2-4; the D gene is possibly TRBD1 (5 bases). CDR1 is SGHTA, CDR2 FQGNSA, per germline. This CDR3 has 13 residues. Trimming shortened V by 2 bases and J by 5 bases, and 7 bases separated the two germline ends. The CDR3 nucleotides are TGTGCCAGCAGCTTAAGGGGCGAAAACATTCAGTACTTC. Translation: CASSLRGENIQYF.

As for this clone: No conserved phenylalanine or tryptophan ends this CDR3, so it is likely a read error. The limits of the CDR3 on the DNA are not certain, so only TCRdb's listed CDR3 is given. V usage is TRBV19 and J usage is TRBJ2-3; TRBD1, the table's D call, was not compared with the DNA. Germline CDR1 reads LNHDA; CDR2 reads SQIVND (reference sequence). With termini counted, the CDR3 has 12 amino acids. CDR3 region: CASSPGTGPKTV.

The rearrangement links TRBV28 to TRBJ2-7; the D call may be TRBD1 or TRBD2 (5 bases each). The germline V gene encodes CDR1 MDHEN and CDR2 SYDVKM. This CDR3 has 12 residues. V was clipped by 10 bases and J by 1 base, with 11 bases between them. The CDR3 nucleotides read TGTGCCATCAAAGGGACGTCCTACGAGCAGTACTTC. Protein sequence: CAIKGTSYEQYF.

For this clone: The germline gene is not matched at one end of the junction; a read error may be the cause. The genes are TRBV7-7 and TRBJ2-7; 9 nucleotides agree with TRBD2. The CDR3 length is 16 residues. CDR1 and CDR2 (germline): SSHAT, FNYEAQ (reference sequence). The CDR3 DNA follows: TGTGCTAGCAGTCCTACCACAACTAGCGGGTCTAGGGAGCAGTACTTC. Encoded protein: CASSPTTTSGSREQYF. Looking up the rest from reference TRBV7-7 and TRBJ2-7 gives the full variable domain: GAGVSQSPRYKVTKRGQDVTLRCDPISSHATLYWYQQALGQGPEFLTYFNYEAQPDKSGLPSDRFSAERPEGSISTLTIQRTEQRDSAMYRCASSPTTTSGSREQYFGPGTRLTVT.

V and J are TRBV4-2 and TRBJ1-1, with TRBD1 matching over 7 bases. V gave up 0 bases and J gave up 0 bases; unmatched junction bases: 1. CDR1 is LGHNA, CDR2 YNFKEQ, per germline. This CDR3 spans 15 amino acids. CDR3 residues: CASSQDGTVNTEAFF. The DNA of the CDR3 is TGTGCCAGCAGCCAAGATGGGACAGTGAACACTGAAGCTTTCTTT.

A note on this clone: This same CDR3 is encoded by further DNA sequences in the sample. The J gene is TRBJ1-1, the V gene TRBV5-1; TRBD1 is a possible D gene (5 bases). Germline CDR1 reads SGHRS; CDR2 reads YFSETQ. The CDR3 covers 14 residues. V lost 1 base and J lost 2, with 9 bases in between. The CDR3 here is CASSLSGSNTEAFF. Here the CDR3 DNA reads TGCGCCAGCAGCTTGTCAGGGAGTAACACTGAAGCTTTCTTT.

This chain uses TRBV7-2 with TRBJ2-7; 13 positions agree with TRBD2. The CDR3 sequence is 16 residues long. The V segment lost 5 bases and the J segment 4 bases; nucleotides outside the gene matches: 8. Germline V gene lookup returns CDR1 SGHTA and CDR2 FQGNSA. CDR3 residues: CASSARTSGSVYEQYF. Written as DNA, the CDR3 is TGTGCCAGCAGCGCACGGACTAGCGGGAGTGTATACGAGCAGTACTTC.

The V call is TRBV11-2, the J call TRBJ1-2; D may be TRBD1 (5 bases). Germline V gene lookup returns CDR1 SGHAT and CDR2 FQNNGV. V was trimmed by 5 bases and J by 8 bases, leaving 18 bases between them. CDR3 length: 14 amino acids. The CDR3 DNA is TGTGCCAGCAGCCTAAACCGGGCAGGGAAGGGCTACACCTTC. Translating gives CASSLNRAGKGYTF.

The chain recombines TRBV5-1 with TRBJ1-2; 7 bases are a match to TRBD1. CDR3 length equals 14 residues. V gave up 0 bases and J gave up 8 bases; unmatched junction bases: 7. Germline V gene data show CDR1 as SGHRS and CDR2 as YFSETQ. The CDR3 DNA follows: TGCGCCAGCAGCTTGGCCGGGACAGCGGAGGGCTACACCTTC. Protein product: CASSLAGTAEGYTF.

CDR3 in DNA: TGTGCCAGCAGCTTCGGGACCGACTATAATTCACCCCTCCACTTT. Protein product: CASSFGTDYNSPLHF. The chain couples TRBV5-4 to TRBJ1-6; a possible D gene is TRBD1 (5 bases). The germline gives CDR1 SGHNT, CDR2 YYREEE (reference sequence). The CDR3 is made up of 15 amino acids. Trimming removed 2 bases from V and 3 bases from J, with 9 bases in between.

Of note for this clone: A single base separates this from a much larger clone, so it may be a read error. The sample carries other DNA sequences with the same CDR3. The chain recombines TRBV15 with TRBJ1-5; D gene ambiguous. Germline CDR1 LNHNV, CDR2 YYDKDF (reference sequence). The CDR3 totals 12 residues. Between the trimmed V and J ends, which lost 0 bases and 7 bases, there was a span of 4 bases. Written as DNA, the CDR3 is TGTGCCACCAGCAGAGATACGCAGCCCCAGCATTTT. Protein product: CATSRDTQPQHF. Drawing the rest from reference TRBV15 and TRBJ1-5, the complete variable domain is DAMVIQNPRYQVTQFGKPVTLSCSQTLNHNVMYWYQQKSSQAPKLLFHYYDKDFNNEADTPDNFQSRRPNTSFCFLDIRSPGLGDTAMYLCATSRDTQPQHFGDGTRLSIL.